These T cell receptor beta chains were read from a single sample in a study of CD8 T cells in ankylosing spondylitis. MiXCR was run by TCRdb on the 5' RACE reads, yielding one entry per CDR3 protein. This repertoire shows some 200,000 distinct CDR3 sequences, around 13% found once; its top ten account for 16%. The sequenced material came from blood, either unsorted or a sorted T cell fraction (not recorded which). These receptors all come from a male donor with ankylosing spondylitis or in good health (not recorded which). CDR3s include the opening cysteine and the closing phenylalanine or tryptophan. Each record gives: V gene, CDR3 length, clone size, J gene, CDR3 protein. Part of the rows lack a size; the others show once, few, many or a class for expanded clones.

>TRBV14|15|few|TRBJ2-7
CASSQGARFIHEQYF
>TRBV10-3|17|few|TRBJ2-6
CAISSGLAGSGANVLTF
>TRBV7-9|14|few|TRBJ2-1
CASSRTGDYNEQFF
>TRBV9|13|NA|TRBJ2-7
CASSSGLANEQYF
>TRBV29-1|15|few|TRBJ2-7
CSVELSGILTYEQYF
>TRBV10-2|15|NA|TRBJ2-7
CASSEVPGTAYEQYF
>TRBV12-3/TRBV12-4|18|few|TRBJ2-5
CASTMGTSNPLPQETQYF
>TRBV12-3/TRBV12-4|15|few|TRBJ2-2
CASSRQVLGTGELFF
>TRBV5-5|14|NA|TRBJ2-7
CASSTDSFSYEQYF
>TRBV5-1|15|NA|TRBJ2-3
CASTPGSGSFDTQYF
>TRBV14|16|many|TRBJ2-7
CASSQGTAVGWYEQYF
>TRBV27|15|NA|TRBJ2-6
CASSPRVSGANVLTF
>TRBV12-5|14|few|TRBJ1-2
CASVPMGGFYGYTF
>TRBV11-2|16|many|TRBJ2-6
CASSLTSGSGANVLTF
>TRBV20-1|15|few|TRBJ2-1
CSARERGFELDEQFF
>TRBV20-1|17|few|TRBJ2-2
CSVWTAGGLANTGELFF
>TRBV6-4|13|NA|TRBJ2-2
CASSGLDTGELFF
>TRBV12-3/TRBV12-4|15|NA|TRBJ1-5
CASRSGTGVSQPQHF
>TRBV7-9|15|NA|TRBJ2-7
CASSPGPRGFYEQYF
>TRBV12-3/TRBV12-4|14|many|TRBJ2-5
CASSPRSSQETQYF
>TRBV27|12|few|TRBJ2-7
CASSSGGEEQYF
>TRBV5-1|15|many|TRBJ2-7
CASSLQWESGGEQYF
>TRBV2|16|few|TRBJ2-7
CASSALQGTGSYEQYF
>TRBV7-9|16|NA|TRBJ2-3
CASSLDAGGRTDTQYF
>TRBV29-1|15|NA|TRBJ2-3
CSVEEKGDGTDTQYF
>TRBV6-5|16|NA|TRBJ2-3
CASSYSNKGSTDTQYF
>TRBV4-1|18|few|TRBJ2-3
CASSPRSSGGLSTDTQYF
>TRBV2|15|few|TRBJ2-7
CASSEVGGGPYEQYF
>TRBV6-5|15|NA|TRBJ2-7
CASSYFSGSAYEQYF
>TRBV5-5|14|many|TRBJ2-1
CASSLVGGSTEQFF
>TRBV27|13|NA|TRBJ2-1
CASSLGVGGEQFF
>TRBV12-3/TRBV12-4|14|NA|TRBJ1-1
CASSAQGVLTEAFF
>TRBV5-1|14|NA|TRBJ2-7
CASSWGTGYYEQYF
>TRBV3-1|13|many|TRBJ2-3
CASSQESTDTQYF
>TRBV5-1|13|NA|TRBJ1-1
CASSSGGYTEAFF
>TRBV5-1|16|NA|TRBJ2-2
CASRCSHFVNTGELFF
>TRBV5-1|15|many|TRBJ2-1
CASSVDRASYNEQFF
>TRBV2|13|many|TRBJ2-7
CASSGGDSYEQYF
>TRBV6-6|13|few|TRBJ2-7
CASSYAYTYEQYF
>TRBV11-2|16|NA|TRBJ2-1
CASSLEQRGGPSEQFF
>TRBV20-1|14|NA|TRBJ1-1
CSARITGQPIEAFF
>TRBV9|13|NA|TRBJ2-5
CASRGTFQATQYF
>TRBV14|14|NA|TRBJ2-2
CASSQGVAPGELFF
>TRBV7-9|17|few|TRBJ2-1
CASSPAPGQGVHNEQFF
>TRBV5-1|15|few|TRBJ2-7
CASSSASGYSYEQYF
>TRBV5-6|16|few|TRBJ2-6
CASTGHGGSGANVLTF
>TRBV7-6|14|few|TRBJ2-1
CASSLTSGSEEQFF
>TRBV5-6|14|NA|TRBJ1-2
CASSLASGVEGYTF
>TRBV30|18|NA|TRBJ1-4
CAWVERWDTGATNEKLFF
>TRBV12-3/TRBV12-4|13|many|TRBJ2-1
CASRARARNEQFF